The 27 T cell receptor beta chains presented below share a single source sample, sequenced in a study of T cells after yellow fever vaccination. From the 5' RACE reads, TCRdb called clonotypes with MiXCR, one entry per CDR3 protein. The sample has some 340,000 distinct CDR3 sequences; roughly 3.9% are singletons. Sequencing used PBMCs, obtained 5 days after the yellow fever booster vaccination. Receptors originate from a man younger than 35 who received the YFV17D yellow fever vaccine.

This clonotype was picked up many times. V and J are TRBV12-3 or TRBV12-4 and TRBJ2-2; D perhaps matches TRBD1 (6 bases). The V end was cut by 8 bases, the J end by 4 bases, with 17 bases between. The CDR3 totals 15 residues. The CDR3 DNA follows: TGTGCCAGCTTGGGTCACAGGGCTGCCACCGGGGAGCTGTTTTTT. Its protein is CASLGHRAATGELFF.

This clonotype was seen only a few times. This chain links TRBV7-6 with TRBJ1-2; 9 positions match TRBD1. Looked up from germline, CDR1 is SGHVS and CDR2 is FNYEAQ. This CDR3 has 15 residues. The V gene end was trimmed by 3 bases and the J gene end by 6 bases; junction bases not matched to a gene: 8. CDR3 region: CASSFGVRQGDGYTF. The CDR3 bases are TGTGCCAGCAGCTTCGGCGTGCGACAGGGGGATGGCTACACCTTC. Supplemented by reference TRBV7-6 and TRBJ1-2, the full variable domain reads GAGVSQSPRYKVTKRGQDVALRCDPISGHVSLYWYRQALGQGPEFLTYFNYEAQQDKSGLPNDRFSAERPEGSISTLTIQRTEQRDSAMYRCASSFGVRQGDGYTFGSGTRLTVV.

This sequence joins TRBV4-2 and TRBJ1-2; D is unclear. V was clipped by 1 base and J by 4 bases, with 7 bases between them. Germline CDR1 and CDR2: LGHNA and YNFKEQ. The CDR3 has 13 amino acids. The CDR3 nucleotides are TGTGCCAGCAGCCAAGTGCATACCTATGGCTACACCTTC. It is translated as CASSQVHTYGYTF.

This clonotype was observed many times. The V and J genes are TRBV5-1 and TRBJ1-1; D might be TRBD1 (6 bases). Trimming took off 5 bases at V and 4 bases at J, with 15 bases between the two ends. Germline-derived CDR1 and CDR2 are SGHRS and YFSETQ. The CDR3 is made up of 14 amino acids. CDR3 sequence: CASRWTAESTEAFF. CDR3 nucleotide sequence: TGCGCCAGCAGGTGGACAGCGGAATCCACTGAAGCTTTCTTT. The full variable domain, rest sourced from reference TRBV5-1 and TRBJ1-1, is KAGVTQTPRYLIKTRGQQVTLSCSPISGHRSVSWYQQTPGQGLQFLFEYFSETQRNKGNFPGRFSGRQFSNSRSEMNVSTLELGDSALYLCASRWTAESTEAFFGQGTRLTVV.

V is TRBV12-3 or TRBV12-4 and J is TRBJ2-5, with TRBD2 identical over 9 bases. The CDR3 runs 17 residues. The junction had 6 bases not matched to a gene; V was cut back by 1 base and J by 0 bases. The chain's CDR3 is CASSLGSLAGYQETQYF. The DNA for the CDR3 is TGTGCCAGCAGTTTAGGGTCGCTAGCGGGGTACCAAGAGACCCAGTACTTC.

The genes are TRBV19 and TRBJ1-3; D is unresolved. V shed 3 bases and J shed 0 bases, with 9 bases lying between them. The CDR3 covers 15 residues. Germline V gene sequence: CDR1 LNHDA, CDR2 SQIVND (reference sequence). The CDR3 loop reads CASSILRASGNTIYF. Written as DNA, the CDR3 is TGTGCCAGTAGTATTCTCCGGGCCTCTGGAAACACCATATATTTT.

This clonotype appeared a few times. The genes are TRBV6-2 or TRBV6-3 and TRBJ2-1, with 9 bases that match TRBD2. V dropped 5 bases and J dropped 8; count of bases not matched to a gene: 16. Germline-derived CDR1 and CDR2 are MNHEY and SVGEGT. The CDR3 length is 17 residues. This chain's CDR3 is CASSPRGGAFDIYEQFF. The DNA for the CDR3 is TGTGCCAGCAGTCCCCGCGGGGGGGCCTTCGATATCTATGAGCAGTTCTTC.

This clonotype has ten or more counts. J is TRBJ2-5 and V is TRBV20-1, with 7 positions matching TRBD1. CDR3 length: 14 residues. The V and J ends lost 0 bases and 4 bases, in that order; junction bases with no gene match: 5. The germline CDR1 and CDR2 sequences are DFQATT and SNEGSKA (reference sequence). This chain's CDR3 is CSARDLTGLETQYF. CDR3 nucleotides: TGCAGTGCTAGAGATTTGACAGGGCTAGAGACCCAGTACTTC.

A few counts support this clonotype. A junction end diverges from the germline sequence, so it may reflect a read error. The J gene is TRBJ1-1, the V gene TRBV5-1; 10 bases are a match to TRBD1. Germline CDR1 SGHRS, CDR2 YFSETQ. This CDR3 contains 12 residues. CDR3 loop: CASSFSGTGDLF. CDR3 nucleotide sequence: TGCGCCAGCAGCTTCTCCGGGACAGGGGATCTCTTT.

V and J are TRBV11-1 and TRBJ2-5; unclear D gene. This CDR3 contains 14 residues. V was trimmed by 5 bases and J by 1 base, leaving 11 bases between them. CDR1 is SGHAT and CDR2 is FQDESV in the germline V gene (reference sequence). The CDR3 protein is CASSGWVSQETQYF. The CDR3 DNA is TGTGCCAGCAGCGGCTGGGTTTCCCAAGAGACCCAGTACTTC.

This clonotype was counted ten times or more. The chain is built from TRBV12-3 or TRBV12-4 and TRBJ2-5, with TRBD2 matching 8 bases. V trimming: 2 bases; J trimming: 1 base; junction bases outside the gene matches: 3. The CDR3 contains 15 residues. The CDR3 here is CASSLLGGGQETQYF. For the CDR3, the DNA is TGTGCCAGCAGTTTACTCGGGGGGGGCCAAGAGACCCAGTACTTC.

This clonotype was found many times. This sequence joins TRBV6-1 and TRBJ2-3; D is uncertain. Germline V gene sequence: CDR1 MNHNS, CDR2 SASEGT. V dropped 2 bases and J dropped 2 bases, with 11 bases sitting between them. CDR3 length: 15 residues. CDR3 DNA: TGTGCCAGCAGTGAACCTTGGAGACACACAGATACGCAGTATTTT. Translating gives CASSEPWRHTDTQYF.

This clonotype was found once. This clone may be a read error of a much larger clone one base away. In nucleotides, the CDR3 is TGTACCACCAGCAGAGCCGGGACCCCCGGGAATGGCTACACCTTC. Translating gives CTTSRAGTPGNGYTF. The rearrangement links TRBV15 to TRBJ1-2, with D perhaps matching TRBD1 (5 bases). The CDR3 is 15 amino acids. CDR1 is LNHNV, CDR2 YYDKDF, per germline (reference sequence).

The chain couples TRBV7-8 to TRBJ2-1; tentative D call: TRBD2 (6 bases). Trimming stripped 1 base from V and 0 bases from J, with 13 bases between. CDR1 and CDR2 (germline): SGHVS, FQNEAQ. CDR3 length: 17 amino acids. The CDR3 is CASSLGVPGDSYNEQFF. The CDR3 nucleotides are TGTGCCAGCAGCTTAGGGGTTCCGGGGGACTCCTACAATGAGCAGTTCTTC.

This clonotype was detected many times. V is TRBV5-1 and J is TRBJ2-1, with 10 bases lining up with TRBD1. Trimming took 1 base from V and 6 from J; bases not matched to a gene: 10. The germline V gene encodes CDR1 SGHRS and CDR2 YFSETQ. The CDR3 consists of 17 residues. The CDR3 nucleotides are TGCGCCAGCAGCTTGCGAAACCCGGGACAGGGGTTCAATGAGCAGTTCTTC. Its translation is CASSLRNPGQGFNEQFF.

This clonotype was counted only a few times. The CDR3 DNA follows: TGTGCCAGTAGTACCCCCGACAGGGCCTACTATGGCTACACCTTC. The encoded protein is CASSTPDRAYYGYTF. The chain is built from TRBV19 and TRBJ1-2, with 7 bases that match TRBD1. Germline V lookup: CDR1 LNHDA, CDR2 SQIVND (reference sequence). The length of the CDR3 is 15 residues. Losses at the gene ends were 4 bases for V and 3 bases for J; bases not matched to a gene: 8.

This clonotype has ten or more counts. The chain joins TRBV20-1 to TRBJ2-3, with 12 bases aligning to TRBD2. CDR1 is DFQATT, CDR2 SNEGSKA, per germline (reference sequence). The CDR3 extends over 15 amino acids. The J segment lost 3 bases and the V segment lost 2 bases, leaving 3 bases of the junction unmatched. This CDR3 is CSARTLAGGTDTQYF. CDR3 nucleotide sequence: TGCAGTGCTAGAACGCTAGCGGGGGGGACAGATACGCAGTATTTT.

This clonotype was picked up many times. This chain's CDR3 is CASSPPGVASGELFF. CDR3 DNA: TGCGCCAGCAGCCCTCCCGGGGTGGCGAGCGGGGAGCTGTTTTTT. The genes are TRBV4-1 and TRBJ2-2; tentatively, D is TRBD2 (5 bases). V was cut by 4 bases and J by 7 bases, with 16 bases left in between. CDR1 is MGHRA and CDR2 is YSYEKL in the germline V gene. The CDR3 spans 15 residues.

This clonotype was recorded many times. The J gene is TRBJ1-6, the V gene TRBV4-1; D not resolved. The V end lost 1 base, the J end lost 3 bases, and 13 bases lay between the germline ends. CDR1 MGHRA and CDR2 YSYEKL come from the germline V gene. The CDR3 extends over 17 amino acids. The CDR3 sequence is CASSQGPGTDYNSPLHF. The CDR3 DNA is TGCGCCAGCAGCCAAGGTCCTGGAACCGACTATAATTCACCCCTCCACTTT.

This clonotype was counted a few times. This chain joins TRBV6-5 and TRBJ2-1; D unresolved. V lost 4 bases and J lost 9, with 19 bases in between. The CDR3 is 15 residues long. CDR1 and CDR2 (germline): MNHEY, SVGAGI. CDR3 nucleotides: TGTGCCAGCAGTTCTCCCACAAAATCTACGGGTGAGCAGTTCTTC. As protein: CASSSPTKSTGEQFF.

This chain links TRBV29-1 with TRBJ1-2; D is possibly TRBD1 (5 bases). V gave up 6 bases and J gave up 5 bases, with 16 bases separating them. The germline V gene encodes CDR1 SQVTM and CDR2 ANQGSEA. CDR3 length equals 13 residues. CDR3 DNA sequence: TGCAGCGTAACTGACAGCCGTGGATATGGCTACACCTTC. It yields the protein CSVTDSRGYGYTF.

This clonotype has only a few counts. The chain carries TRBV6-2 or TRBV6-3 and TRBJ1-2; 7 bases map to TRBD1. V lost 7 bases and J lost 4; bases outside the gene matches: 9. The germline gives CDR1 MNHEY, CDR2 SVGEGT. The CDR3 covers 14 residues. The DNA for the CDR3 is TGTGCCAGCAAGAAATCGACAGGGTTCTATGGCTACACCTTC. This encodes CASKKSTGFYGYTF.

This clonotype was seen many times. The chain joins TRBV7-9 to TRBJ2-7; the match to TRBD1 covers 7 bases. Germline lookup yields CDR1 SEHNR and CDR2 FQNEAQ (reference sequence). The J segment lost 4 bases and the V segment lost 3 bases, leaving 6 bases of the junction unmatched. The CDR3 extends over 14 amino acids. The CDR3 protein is CASSFGTDPYEQYV. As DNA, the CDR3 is TGTGCCAGCAGCTTCGGGACAGACCCGTACGAGCAGTACGTC.

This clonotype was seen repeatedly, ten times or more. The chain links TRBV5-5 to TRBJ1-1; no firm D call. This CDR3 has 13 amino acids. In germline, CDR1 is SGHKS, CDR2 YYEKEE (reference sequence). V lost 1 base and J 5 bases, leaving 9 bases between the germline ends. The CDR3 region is CASSLLVGTEAFF. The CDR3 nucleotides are TGTGCCAGCAGCTTGTTAGTAGGTACTGAAGCTTTCTTT.

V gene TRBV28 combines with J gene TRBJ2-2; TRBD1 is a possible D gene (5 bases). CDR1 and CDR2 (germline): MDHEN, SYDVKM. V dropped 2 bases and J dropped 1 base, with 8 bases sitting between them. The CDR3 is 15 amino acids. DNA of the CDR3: TGTGCCAGCAGTTTAGCGACAGAGAACACCGGGGAGCTGTTTTTT. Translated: CASSLATENTGELFF.

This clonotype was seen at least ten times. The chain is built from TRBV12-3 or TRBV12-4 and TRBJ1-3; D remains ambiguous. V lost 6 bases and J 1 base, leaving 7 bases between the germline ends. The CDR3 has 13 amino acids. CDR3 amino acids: CASSLSSGNTIYF. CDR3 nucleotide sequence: TGTGCCAGCAGCTTATCATCTGGAAACACCATATATTTT.

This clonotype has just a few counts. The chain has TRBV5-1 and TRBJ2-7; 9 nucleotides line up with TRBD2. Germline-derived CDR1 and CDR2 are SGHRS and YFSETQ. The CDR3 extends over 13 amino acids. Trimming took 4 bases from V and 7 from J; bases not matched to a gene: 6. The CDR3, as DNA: TGCGCCAGCAGCGCGGGGGGGATGGGGGAGCAGTACGTC. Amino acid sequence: CASSAGGMGEQYV.